This entry describes one T cell receptor beta chain. Its antigen is not known. Profiled with immunoSEQ multiplex PCR; TCRdb holds only in-frame clones, not every one. The table has about 97,000 clones, around 93% seen once. This sample was included in a study of graft-versus-host responses after intestinal transplantation. Trimming removed 4 bases at V and 1 base at J, with 8 bases between. CDR3 size: 13 residues. The germline V gene encodes CDR1 SEHNR and CDR2 FQNEAQ (reference sequence). The specimen was unstimulated CD8+ T cells sorted from spleen or lymph node cells, collected before transplant. The TCR sequence derives from a human donor who was the organ donor for an intestinal transplant. The J gene is TRBJ2-7, the V gene TRBV7-9; no firm D call. The CDR3 nucleotides read TGTGCCAGCAGCTCAGACATGTCCTACGAGCAGTACTTC. Its translation is CASSSDMSYEQYF.